This is a list of T cell receptor beta chains from one sample in a study of radiotherapy plus CTLA-4 blockade in lung cancer. Generated by immunoSEQ multiplex PCR, the TCRdb table keeps only in-frame clones and is missing some. The sample includes some 80,000 clones, more than 60% seen only once; the top ten take approximately 22%. This material consisted of peripheral blood, taken from a patient treated with radiotherapy plus ipilimumab. These receptor sequences come from a human donor with non-small cell lung cancer whose response to radiotherapy plus ipilimumab could not be evaluated. Some clones in this sample may be carry-over from other donors' samples. The CDR3 runs from the conserved cysteine through the conserved F or W. Each record gives: V gene, J gene, CDR3 length, clone size, D gene, CDR3 DNA, CDR3 protein. The D gene is left open where the match is weak. Part of the rows lack a size; the others show once, few, many or a class for expanded clones.

>TRBV7-9|TRBJ1-5|15|.|TRBD1
TGTGCCAGCAGCTTAGCTACAGGGGGCTATCAGCCCCAGCATTTT
CASSLATGGYQPQHF
>TRBV5-6|TRBJ2-3|15|.|TRBD2
TGTGCCAGCAGCTTCGGACTAGCGGACACAGATACGCAGTATTTT
CASSFGLADTDTQYF
>TRBV7-9|TRBJ1-5|17|.|.
TGTGCCAGCAGCCGGGAGGGGCTTTTTTGGAGCAATCAGCCCCAGCATTTT
CASSREGLFWSNQPQHF
>TRBV11-1|TRBJ1-1|13|.|.
TGTGCCAGCAGCTCCAGGGTATGGGGTGAAGCTTTCTTT
CASSSRVWGEAFF
>TRBV2|TRBJ2-7|14|.|TRBD2
TGTGCCAGCAGACGGACTAGCGGGGGGCCTTATCAGTACTTC
CASRRTSGGPYQYF
>TRBV6-5|TRBJ1-6|14|.|TRBD1
TGTGCCAGCAGCCTTGACAGGGCCAACTCACCCCTCCACTTT
CASSLDRANSPLHF
>TRBV28|TRBJ2-1|20|.|TRBD2
TGTGCCAGCAGTCCAGTTAGGGGACTAGCGGGGGGTAGCTCCTACAATGAGCAGTTCTTC
CASSPVRGLAGGSSYNEQFF
>TRBV6-1|TRBJ1-1|14|.|.
TGTGCCAGCAGTGAGAGGCTCTTGAACACTGAAGCCTTCTTT
CASSERLLNTEAFF
>TRBV28|TRBJ1-2|12|.|.
TGTGCCAGCAGTTTACCGAACTATGGCTACACCTTC
CASSLPNYGYTF
>TRBV7-2|TRBJ2-1|14|few|TRBD2
TGTGCCAGCAGCCCAGGACTAGCGGGGGATGAGCAGTTCTTC
CASSPGLAGDEQFF
>TRBV15|TRBJ2-5|16|.|TRBD2
TGTGCCACCAGCAGGGGGTCGCGGGGGGGCTTGGAGACCCAGTACTTC
CATSRGSRGGLETQYF
>TRBV11-2|TRBJ1-2|15|.|TRBD1
TGTGCCAGCAGCTTATCGACAGGGGAAAACTATGGCTACACCTTC
CASSLSTGENYGYTF
>TRBV19|TRBJ1-2|15|.|TRBD1
TGTGCCAGTATCTCCGAGGGGGCCGGTAACTATGGCTACACCTTC
CASISEGAGNYGYTF
>TRBV18|TRBJ1-1|13|.|.
TGTGCCAGCTCACGGCAGGGCAACACTGAAGCTTTCTTT
CASSRQGNTEAFF
>TRBV5-1|TRBJ2-3|16|.|.
TGCGCCAGCAGCTTGGCCCCTAGCAACCCCGGAGATACGCAGTATTTT
CASSLAPSNPGDTQYF
>TRBV5-1|TRBJ2-1|15|.|.
TGCGCCAGCAGCTTCGAGGAACCTGCCTACAATGAGCAGTTCTTC
CASSFEEPAYNEQFF
>TRBV18|TRBJ2-2|16|.|.
TGTGCCAGCTCACCACTTGACTTACAGAACACCGGGGAGCTGTTTTTT
CASSPLDLQNTGELFF
>TRBV4-2|TRBJ1-2|16|.|TRBD1
TGTGCCAGCAGCCTACGGGACAGCGAGATTAACTATGGCTACACCTTC
CASSLRDSEINYGYTF
>TRBV13|TRBJ1-2|13|.|TRBD1
TGTGCCAGCAGCTCCGACAGGGGTGGTGGCTACACCTTC
CASSSDRGGGYTF
>TRBV4-2|TRBJ1-5|13|.|.
TGTGCCAGCAGCCAAGACGTCGGGCAGCCCCAGCATTTT
CASSQDVGQPQHF
>TRBV11-2|TRBJ2-7|12|.|.
TGTGCCAGCAGCTTTACCAGGGACGAGCAGTACTTC
CASSFTRDEQYF
>TRBV4-1|TRBJ2-3|15|.|TRBD1
TGCGCCAGCAGCCAAGGCGGACAGGGCACAGATACGCAGTATTTT
CASSQGGQGTDTQYF
>TRBV6-1|TRBJ2-7|13|.|.
TGTGCCAGCAGTGAAGGGGCAGGGCGCGAGCAGTACTTC
CASSEGAGREQYF
>TRBV4-2|TRBJ1-5|15|.|.
TGTGCCAGCAGCCAACCACTCCCCGGGTATCAGCCCCAGCATTTT
CASSQPLPGYQPQHF
>TRBV5-4|TRBJ2-1|19|.|.
TGTGCCAGCAGCTTGGGGTCTCGATCTCGGGGGAGCTCCTACAATGAGCAGTTCTTC
CASSLGSRSRGSSYNEQFF
>TRBV7-2|TRBJ2-3|11|once|TRBD1
TGTGCCAGCAGCTCACAGGGGTCGTTGTATTTT
CASSSQGSLYF
>TRBV28|TRBJ1-1|16|few|.
TGTGCCAGCAGTCCCTTACCGGGACAAACGAACACTGAAGCTTTCTTT
CASSPLPGQTNTEAFF
>TRBV4-3|TRBJ2-3|14|.|.
TGCGCCAGCAGCCAAAACTACCCCACAGATACGCAGTATTTT
CASSQNYPTDTQYF
>TRBV6-5|TRBJ2-7|15|.|TRBD1
TGTGCCAGCAGGGGGGTAGGACAGGGCATCTACGAGCAGTACTTC
CASRGVGQGIYEQYF
>TRBV19|TRBJ2-7|14|.|TRBD1
TGTGCCAGTAGTGGGACAGGGTCCTGGTACGAGCAGTACTTC
CASSGTGSWYEQYF
>TRBV2|TRBJ2-5|14|once|.
TGTGCCAGCAGTGATAGAGGCGGGAAAGAGACCCAGTACTTC
CASSDRGGKETQYF
>TRBV19|TRBJ1-5|15|.|.
TGTGCCAGTAGCTCCCAGGCAGGGTCGAGTCAGCCCCAGCATTTT
CASSSQAGSSQPQHF
>TRBV4-1|TRBJ2-2|17|.|TRBD1
TGCGCCAGCAGCCACATTCGGACAGGCGGAGACACCGGGGAGCTGTTTTTT
CASSHIRTGGDTGELFF
>TRBV2|TRBJ1-1|11|.|.
TGTGCCAGCACCCTAGAGACTGAAGCTTTCTTT
CASTLETEAFF
>TRBV11-2|TRBJ1-1|14|.|.
TGTGCCAGCAGCTTATGGTCAGGCAGGGGTTGGGCTTTCTTT
CASSLWSGRGWAFF
>TRBV6-5|TRBJ1-1|13|.|TRBD1
TGTGCCAGCAGAGACAGGGTGAACACTGAAGCTTTCTTT
CASRDRVNTEAFF
>TRBV7-2|TRBJ2-5|15|few|TRBD2
TGTGCCAGCAGCCCTAGGGGTAGCGGGGTAGAGACCCAGTACTTC
CASSPRGSGVETQYF
>TRBV5-1|TRBJ2-7|14|few|.
TGCGCCAGCAGCCCTGGCAGGGGCGACTACGAGCAGTACTTC
CASSPGRGDYEQYF